A single sample is the source of the 26 T cell receptor beta chains below, sequenced in a study of blood T cell repertoires in COVID-19. Sequencing was performed with immunoSEQ multiplex PCR; in TCRdb, only in-frame clones are kept and a portion is missing. The profile shows tens of thousands of clones, approximately 79% of them singletons. The sequenced material came from peripheral blood. The origin of the receptors is a woman of 80 years or more with active or convalescent COVID-19.

The chain joins TRBV5-5 to TRBJ1-1; D gene ambiguous. Trimming cost V 0 bases and J 1 base, with 4 bases left between them. This CDR3 is 13 amino acids long. Germline CDR1 is SGHKS and CDR2 is YYEKEE (reference sequence). CDR3 in amino acids: CASSLGGNTEAFF. The CDR3 DNA follows: TGTGCCAGCAGCTTGGGAGGGAACACTGAAGCTTTCTTT.

Remarks on this clone: The sample holds other DNA sequences that translate to the same CDR3. This chain uses TRBV7-2 with TRBJ2-7; D ambiguous. Germline V gives CDR1 SGHTA, CDR2 FQGNSA. V lost 3 bases, J lost 3 bases, and 6 bases lay in between. This CDR3 is built from 12 residues. CDR3 amino acids: CASSFLSYEQYF. In DNA, the CDR3 is TGTGCCAGCAGCTTCCTCAGCTACGAGCAGTACTTC.

J is TRBJ2-5 and V is TRBV6-2 or TRBV6-3; 8 bases fit TRBD2. CDR3 length: 14 amino acids. Trimming cost V 4 bases and J 8 bases; bases outside gene matches: 9. Germline loops: CDR1 MNHEY, CDR2 SVGEGT. This chain's CDR3 is CASSSWTRGVTQYF. CDR3 bases: TGTGCCAGCAGTTCGTGGACGCGGGGGGTAACCCAGTACTTC.

V and J are TRBV7-3 and TRBJ1-2, with D perhaps matching TRBD1 (5 bases). Germline CDR1 SGHTA, CDR2 FQGTGA. The CDR3 covers 16 residues. Deletions cut 0 bases from V and 6 bases from J, with 17 bases between. The CDR3 nucleotides are TGTGCCAGCAGCTTAACGGGGCAGGGATCCTGGGATGGCTACACCTTC. Its translation is CASSLTGQGSWDGYTF. The full variable domain, its missing parts supplied by reference TRBV7-3 and TRBJ1-2, is GAGVSQTPSNKVTEKGKYVELRCDPISGHTALYWYRQSLGQGPEFLIYFQGTGAADDSGLPNDRFFAVRPEGSVSTLKIQRTERGDSAVYLCASSLTGQGSWDGYTFGSGTRLTVV.

The chain uses TRBV4-1 and TRBJ1-1, with no clear D. CDR3 size: 14 residues. CDR1 is MGHRA, CDR2 YSYEKL, per germline. V shed 6 bases and J shed 0 bases, with 11 bases lying between them. The CDR3 region has the DNA TGCGCCAGCAGAACTGCAAGTATGAACACTGAAGCTTTCTTT. This encodes CASRTASMNTEAFF.

V and J are TRBV7-2 and TRBJ1-1, with 7 bases lining up with TRBD1. The CDR3 has 13 residues. With 5 bases clipped from V and 7 bases from J, the junction kept 7 bases outside the gene matches. Looked up from germline, CDR1 is SGHTA and CDR2 is FQGNSA. CDR3 DNA: TGTGCCAGCAGCCAGGACAGGATTAGTGAAGCTTTCTTT. Translation: CASSQDRISEAFF.

V gene TRBV30 combines with J gene TRBJ1-6; D might be TRBD1 (5 bases). V shed 0 bases and J shed 2 bases, with 23 bases lying between them. The CDR3 runs 20 residues. Germline V gene sequence: CDR1 GTSNPN, CDR2 SVGIG (reference sequence). The CDR3 DNA reads as TGTGCCTGGAGTGTACTGGGAGGACAAGGAAGGACCACCTATAATTCACCCCTCCACTTT. Encoded protein: CAWSVLGGQGRTTYNSPLHF.

The V call is TRBV27, the J call TRBJ1-5; 7 positions match TRBD1. This CDR3 has 16 residues. V gave up 6 bases and J gave up 0 bases; unmatched junction bases: 8. Looked up from germline, CDR1 is MNHEY and CDR2 is SMNVEV (reference sequence). The CDR3 loop is CASSPLAGGSNQPQHF. DNA for the CDR3: TGTGCCAGCAGCCCACTAGCAGGGGGTAGCAATCAGCCCCAGCATTTT.

This chain connects TRBV28 to TRBJ1-6; 7 bases map to TRBD1. From germline, CDR1 is MDHEN and CDR2 SYDVKM. V lost 3 bases to trimming and J lost 5 bases; unmatched junction nucleotides: 10. This CDR3 spans 17 amino acids. The CDR3 here is CASSFSGQLFNNSPLHF. CDR3 nucleotide sequence: TGTGCCAGCAGTTTCTCGGGACAGCTTTTCAATAATTCACCCCTCCACTTT.

This clone is a singleton in its sample. This chain connects TRBV7-9 to TRBJ2-2; perhaps TRBD2 as D (5 bases). The CDR3 consists of 14 residues. Trimming took off 6 bases at V and 5 bases at J, with 13 bases between the two ends. Per germline, CDR1 SEHNR and CDR2 FQNEAQ (reference sequence). CDR3 in amino acids: CASRKAEGTGELFF. CDR3 coding DNA: TGTGCCAGCAGAAAGGCCGAGGGAACCGGGGAGCTGTTTTTT.

In its sample, this clone was seen once. V usage is TRBV11-2 and J usage is TRBJ2-2, with a possible D match to TRBD2 (5 bases). This CDR3 has 16 residues. Trimming shortened V by 1 base and J by 9 bases, and 18 bases separated the two germline ends. Germline lookup yields CDR1 SGHAT and CDR2 FQNNGV. The CDR3 spells CASSLALASPRWELFF. CDR3 bases: TGTGCCAGCAGCTTAGCCCTGGCTAGCCCCCGGTGGGAGCTGTTTTTT.

The chain employs TRBV10-3 and TRBJ2-3; D unclear. This CDR3 contains 14 residues. V was clipped by 10 bases and J by 2 bases, with 16 bases between them. CDR1 is ENHRY and CDR2 is SYGVKD in the germline V gene. The CDR3 region is CATFTAASTDTQYF. The CDR3 bases are TGTGCCACCTTCACCGCGGCATCCACAGATACGCAGTATTTT.

The chain combines TRBV6-5 with TRBJ1-1; weak D call: TRBD1 (6 bases). Germline V gene sequence: CDR1 MNHEY, CDR2 SVGAGI. The CDR3 loop spans 13 amino acids. V was clipped by 6 bases and J by 3 bases, with 11 bases between them. The CDR3 coding sequence is TGTGCCAGCAGGGGGACAACTTACACTGAAGCTTTCTTT. Protein product: CASRGTTYTEAFF.

This chain links TRBV2 with TRBJ1-6; TRBD1 matches at 7 bases. CDR1 and CDR2 (germline): SNHLY, FYNNEI. The CDR3 runs 18 residues. V shed 8 bases, J shed 0 bases, and the junction held 13 bases outside the gene matches. As DNA, the CDR3 is TGTGCCAGCGTTTCAGGGACAGCAACGTTCTCCTATAATTCACCCCTCCACTTT. This translates into CASVSGTATFSYNSPLHF.

This chain's CDR3 is CASSSRAWGEQYF. The CDR3 DNA reads as TGTGCCAGCTCGTCGAGGGCCTGGGGCGAGCAGTACTTC. V is TRBV18 and J is TRBJ2-7; D might be TRBD2 (5 bases). CDR1 and CDR2 (germline): KGHSH, LQKENI. The ends were cut back, 6 bases at V and 6 bases at J, with 15 bases in the middle. The CDR3 is 13 amino acids.

This clone has a single count. The V call is TRBV19, the J call TRBJ2-7; 10 positions agree with TRBD1. This CDR3 region has 17 residues. Germline lookup yields CDR1 LNHDA and CDR2 SQIVND (reference sequence). Germline trimming cut 1 base from V and 7 bases from J; bases unmatched to any gene: 13. The CDR3, as DNA: TGTGCCAGTAGTATAGCCCTATCTGACAGGGGGCTAGGAGAGCAGTACTTC. As protein: CASSIALSDRGLGEQYF.

The chain employs TRBV18 and TRBJ1-5, with D tentatively TRBD1 (5 bases). Germline CDR1 and CDR2: KGHSH and LQKENI. CDR3 length equals 14 residues. Trimming took off 5 bases at V and 5 bases at J, with 13 bases between the two ends. The CDR3 coding sequence is TGTGCCAGCTCAGTCCTAGGACAAGATCAGCCCCAGCATTTT. It codes for CASSVLGQDQPQHF.

This clone has only a few counts. V and J are TRBV4-1 and TRBJ2-1; 11 bases fit TRBD2. The V gene end was trimmed by 5 bases and the J gene end by 0 bases; junction bases not matched to a gene: 6. Germline values: CDR1 MGHRA, CDR2 YSYEKL. The CDR3 spans 17 residues. The chain's CDR3 is CASSLTSGGPSYNEQFF. The CDR3, as DNA: TGCGCCAGCAGCTTAACTAGCGGGGGACCCTCCTACAATGAGCAGTTCTTC.

The V gene is TRBV28, the J gene TRBJ1-2; tentatively, D is TRBD1 (6 bases). CDR1 is MDHEN, CDR2 SYDVKM, per germline. This CDR3 region has 14 residues. Trimming pared 6 bases from V and 6 bases from J, leaving 17 bases between. The CDR3 nucleotides read TGTGCCAGCAGCCTCCCTCCAGGGGACAATGGCTACACCTTC. Its protein product is CASSLPPGDNGYTF.

The chain links TRBV9 to TRBJ2-1; TRBD2 matches at 7 bases. The V and J ends lost 1 base and 1 base, in that order; junction bases with no gene match: 2. This CDR3 has 15 amino acids. CDR1 and CDR2 (germline): SGDLS, YYNGEE. The CDR3 nucleotides are TGTGCCAGCAGCGTAAGCGGGACTTCCTACAATGAGCAGTTCTTC. Translated, it gives CASSVSGTSYNEQFF.

This clone has only one observation. The rearrangement links TRBV4-3 to TRBJ2-5; perhaps TRBD2 as D (5 bases). Germline lookup yields CDR1 LGHNA and CDR2 YSLEER. V lost 3 bases to trimming and J lost 5 bases, with 10 bases between them. The CDR3 totals 13 residues. DNA of the CDR3: TGCGCCAGCAGCCAGGGGAGATGGGAGACCCAGTACTTC. Its protein product is CASSQGRWETQYF.

The rearrangement joins TRBV7-2 to TRBJ1-2; a possible D gene is TRBD1 (6 bases). V was pared by 1 base and J by 4 bases, with 7 bases between. CDR3 length: 13 residues. CDR1 is SGHTA and CDR2 is FQGNSA in the germline V gene. CDR3 protein: CASSLDRAYGYTF. The CDR3 bases are TGTGCCAGCAGCTTAGACAGGGCCTATGGCTACACCTTC.

This clone was seen only a few times. This chain links TRBV5-1 with TRBJ1-1, with a possible D match to TRBD1 (6 bases). Germline-derived CDR1 and CDR2 are SGHRS and YFSETQ. V lost 0 bases, J lost 4 bases, and 13 bases lay in between. This CDR3 has 15 residues. CDR3 region: CASSLEGGATTEAFF. For the CDR3, the DNA is TGCGCCAGCAGCTTGGAAGGGGGGGCTACCACTGAAGCTTTCTTT.

The chain employs TRBV3-1 (or the pseudogene TRBV3-2) and TRBJ2-3; 12 nucleotides align to TRBD2. The CDR3 spans 15 residues. Germline V CDR1 and CDR2: LGHDT, YNNKEL (reference sequence). The V gene end was trimmed by 6 bases and the J gene end by 1 base; junction bases not matched to a gene: 2. The CDR3 coding sequence is TGTGCCAGCAGGAGACTAGCGGGGGGCACAGATACGCAGTATTTT. It is translated as CASRRLAGGTDTQYF.

The chain couples TRBV7-3 to TRBJ2-1, with TRBD2 identical over 14 bases. With V trimmed by 7 bases and J by 8 bases, 7 bases remained unmatched. The CDR3 contains 15 residues. The germline V gene has CDR1 SGHTA and CDR2 FQGTGA. CDR3 in amino acids: CASNLGGLAGDEQFF. For the CDR3, the DNA is TGTGCCAGCAATCTTGGGGGACTAGCGGGAGATGAGCAGTTCTTC.

The genes are TRBV3-1 (or the pseudogene TRBV3-2) and TRBJ1-6; the D gene is possibly TRBD1 (5 bases). V was shortened by 4 bases and J by 5 bases, with 12 bases between the two germline ends. CDR1 and CDR2 from the germline V gene are LGHDT and YNNKEL (reference sequence). The CDR3 length is 15 residues. DNA for the CDR3: TGTGCCAGCAGCCCGGGGGGGGGAAATAATTCACCCCTCCACTTT. Translated, it gives CASSPGGGNNSPLHF.